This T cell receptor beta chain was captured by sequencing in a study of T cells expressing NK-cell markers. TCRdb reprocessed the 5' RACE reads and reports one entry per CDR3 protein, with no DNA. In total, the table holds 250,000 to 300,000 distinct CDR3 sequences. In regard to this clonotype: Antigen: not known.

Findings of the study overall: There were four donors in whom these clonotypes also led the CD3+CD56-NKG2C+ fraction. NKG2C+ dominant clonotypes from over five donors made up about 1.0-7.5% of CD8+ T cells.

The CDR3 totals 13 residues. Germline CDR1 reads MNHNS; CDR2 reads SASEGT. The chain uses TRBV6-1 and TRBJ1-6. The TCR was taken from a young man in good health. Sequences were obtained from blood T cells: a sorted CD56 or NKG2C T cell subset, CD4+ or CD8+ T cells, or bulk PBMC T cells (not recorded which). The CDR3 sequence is CASREQWDSPLHF.